This T cell receptor beta chain emerged from a study of T cell responses to AZD1222 COVID-19 vaccine. Findings and caveats of the study: Repertoires in all cases were sampled only once the peak T cell response had passed. The sample set comprised mostly white British donors with more females, and clonal diversity was possibly underestimated. When two AZD1222 doses had been given, Spike-specific TCR breadth and depth rose.

As concerns this clone: The antigen remains undetermined.

TCRdb's copy holds only in-frame clones and misses some; the assay was immunoSEQ multiplex PCR. The table includes about 180,000 clones, 88% detected once. The CDR3 runs to 17 residues. Per germline, CDR1 LGHDT and CDR2 YNNKEL (reference sequence). The ends lost 1 base at V and 2 bases at J; junction bases unmatched: 5. V is TRBV3-1 (or the pseudogene TRBV3-2) and J is TRBJ1-5, with 10 bases that match TRBD1. This clonotype was obtained from an adult in good health. The input for sequencing was peripheral blood, taken on day 0 of AZD1222 vaccination. The CDR3 nucleotides are TGTGCCAGCAGCCAAGCCGGGACAGGGGTAGGCAATCAGCCCCAGCATTTT. Translated: CASSQAGTGVGNQPQHF.